The 20 T cell receptor beta chains reported below all come from one sample, sequenced in a study of OX40 agonist ivuxolimab in advanced cancers. Here immunoSEQ multiplex PCR was the method, and the copy in TCRdb shows in-frame clones only, minus some. Found here are under 20,000 clones, about 83% of them singletons; the top ten hold roughly 55%. The sample consisted of CD4+ or CD8+ T cells sorted from blood, taken in a trial of the OX40 agonist ivuxolimab. The receptors shown here come from an adult with an advanced solid tumor such as melanoma, head and neck, liver or kidney cancer.

This clone has only a few counts. The V gene is TRBV28, the J gene TRBJ2-1; D is possibly TRBD2 (7 bases). V was cut by 4 bases and J by 8 bases, with 15 bases left in between. CDR1 and CDR2 from the germline V gene are MDHEN and SYDVKM. The CDR3 runs to 14 residues. The CDR3 reads CASSWGGSLDEQFF. The CDR3 coding sequence is TGTGCCAGCAGTTGGGGGGGCTCCTTGGATGAGCAGTTCTTC.

The chain combines TRBV7-2 with TRBJ1-1; a possible D gene is TRBD1 (6 bases). V was clipped by 2 bases and J by 5 bases, with 12 bases between them. This CDR3 is 14 amino acids long. Germline loops: CDR1 SGHTA, CDR2 FQGNSA. In DNA form, the CDR3 reads TGTGCCAGCAGCTTATGGGGGGCGGGAACTGAAGCTTTCTTT. The encoded protein is CASSLWGAGTEAFF.

J is TRBJ2-3 and V is TRBV28; perhaps TRBD1 as D (5 bases). Germline V gene sequence: CDR1 MDHEN, CDR2 SYDVKM. The V gene lost 3 bases and the J gene lost 1 base, with 14 bases spanning the gap. The CDR3 spans 16 residues. The CDR3 nucleotides read TGTGCCAGCAGTTTTGATCCGGACACCCGCACAGATACGCAGTATTTT. It translates to CASSFDPDTRTDTQYF.

This sequence joins TRBV7-2 and TRBJ2-7, with TRBD1 matching 9 bases. The CDR3 covers 13 residues. The germline CDR1 and CDR2 sequences are SGHTA and FQGNSA. Losses at the gene ends were 5 bases for V and 7 bases for J; bases not matched to a gene: 6. This CDR3 reads CASSLGTGWEQYF. CDR3 DNA sequence: TGTGCCAGCAGCCTAGGGACAGGGTGGGAGCAGTACTTC.

V usage is TRBV7-9 and J usage is TRBJ1-2; 11 bases agree with TRBD1. The germline CDR1 and CDR2 sequences are SEHNR and FQNEAQ (reference sequence). Trimming removed 5 bases from V and 2 bases from J; junction bases left unmatched: 4. The CDR3 sequence is 15 residues long. This CDR3 is CASSARTGGNYGYTF. The CDR3 nucleotides read TGTGCCAGCAGCGCTCGGACAGGGGGCAACTATGGCTACACCTTC.

This clone was counted a single time. Other DNA sequences of this sample code for an identical CDR3. The chain carries TRBV18 and TRBJ2-5, with D possibly matching TRBD2 (5 bases). V lost 0 bases and J lost 5, with 10 bases in between. Germline V gene lookup returns CDR1 KGHSH and CDR2 LQKENI. The CDR3 sequence is 14 residues long. The CDR3 reads CASSPPGRVETQYF. The DNA of the CDR3 is TGTGCCAGCTCACCACCAGGGCGGGTGGAGACCCAGTACTTC.

This chain connects TRBV28 to TRBJ1-2; 7 nucleotides agree with TRBD1. V lost 2 bases to trimming and J lost 8 bases; unmatched junction nucleotides: 11. The CDR3 has 15 amino acids. Germline V CDR1 and CDR2: MDHEN, SYDVKM. Here the CDR3 reads CASSLIEGALIGYTF. CDR3 in DNA: TGTGCCAGCAGTTTAATTGAGGGGGCCCTCATAGGCTACACCTTC.

This clone was seen more than once but under ten times. This rearrangement joins TRBV4-1 to TRBJ1-1, with a weak D call TRBD1 (5 bases). Germline CDR1 reads MGHRA; CDR2 reads YSYEKL. This CDR3 has 15 residues. The germline V and J ends were trimmed by 0 bases and 4 bases, with 12 bases remaining between them. CDR3 nucleotide sequence: TGCGCCAGCAGCCAAGAAGGACAAAAACTCACTGAAGCTTTCTTT. It yields the protein CASSQEGQKLTEAFF.

The CDR3 DNA follows: TGTGCCAGCAGCAAAGAAGCCTATGGCTACACCTTC. Its protein product is CASSKEAYGYTF. J is TRBJ1-2 and V is TRBV21-1. TRBV21-1 is a listed pseudogene. The CDR3 extends over 12 amino acids.

The chain combines TRBV5-4 with TRBJ2-1; 9 bases line up with TRBD2. The CDR3 covers 15 residues. The junction had 9 bases not matched to a gene; V was cut back by 4 bases and J by 7 bases. In germline, CDR1 is SGHNT, CDR2 YYREEE (reference sequence). The CDR3 reads CASSPSGGPSNEQFF. The CDR3 coding sequence is TGTGCCAGCAGCCCCAGCGGGGGGCCGAGTAATGAGCAGTTCTTC.

This clone was seen more than once but under ten times. The rearrangement joins TRBV9 to TRBJ2-7; 10 positions agree with TRBD1. Trimming took 4 bases from V and 4 from J; bases not matched to a gene: 8. The CDR3 totals 15 residues. In germline, CDR1 is SGDLS, CDR2 YYNGEE. The CDR3 DNA follows: TGTGCCAGCAGCCCCGACTGGGACAGGGGATACGAGCAGTACTTC. Its protein product is CASSPDWDRGYEQYF.

A remark on this clone: Other DNA sequences in this sample translate to the same CDR3. The chain uses TRBV5-1 and TRBJ2-7, with a tentative D call TRBD1 (6 bases). Per germline, CDR1 SGHRS and CDR2 YFSETQ. V lost 0 bases and J lost 2, with 9 bases in between. The CDR3 runs to 14 residues. This chain's CDR3 is CASSLGQVAYEQYF. The DNA for the CDR3 is TGCGCCAGCAGCTTGGGACAGGTAGCCTACGAGCAGTACTTC. Complete variable domain (other parts from reference TRBV5-1 and TRBJ2-7): KAGVTQTPRYLIKTRGQQVTLSCSPISGHRSVSWYQQTPGQGLQFLFEYFSETQRNKGNFPGRFSGRQFSNSRSEMNVSTLELGDSALYLCASSLGQVAYEQYFGPGTRLTVT.

The chain has TRBV7-3 and TRBJ1-5, with a possible D match to TRBD1 (5 bases). Trimming took 5 bases from V and 6 from J, leaving 11 bases between them. The CDR3 is 13 amino acids. Germline CDR1 is SGHTA and CDR2 is FQGTGA. The CDR3 DNA is TGTGCCAGCAGCGAGGGGTTGGGTCAGCCCCAGCATTTT. Residues: CASSEGLGQPQHF. Full variable domain (rest looked up from reference TRBV7-3 and TRBJ1-5): GAGVSQTPSNKVTEKGKYVELRCDPISGHTALYWYRQSLGQGPEFLIYFQGTGAADDSGLPNDRFFAVRPEGSVSTLKIQRTERGDSAVYLCASSEGLGQPQHFGDGTRLSIL.

The chain is built from TRBV13 and TRBJ2-2; possible D gene TRBD1, 6 bases. V lost 4 bases and J 5 bases, leaving 8 bases between the germline ends. This CDR3 contains 13 residues. The germline gives CDR1 PRHDT, CDR2 FYEKMQ (reference sequence). CDR3 in amino acids: CASSSDSTGELFF. In DNA, the CDR3 is TGTGCCAGCAGCTCGGACAGTACCGGGGAGCTGTTTTTT.

The chain couples TRBV2 to TRBJ2-5; D possibly uses TRBD1 or TRBD2 (5 bases each). CDR3 length equals 14 residues. Trimming took 4 bases from V and 5 from J, leaving 14 bases between them. Germline values: CDR1 SNHLY, CDR2 FYNNEI. This chain's CDR3 is CASSGQGEGETQYF. The CDR3 DNA is TGTGCCAGCAGTGGGCAGGGAGAGGGGGAGACCCAGTACTTC. Combining the CDR3 with reference TRBV2 and TRBJ2-5 gives the whole variable domain EPEVTQTPSHQVTQMGQEVILRCVPISNHLYFYWYRQILGQKVEFLVSFYNNEISEKSEIFDDQFSVERPDGSNFTLKIRSTKLEDSAMYFCASSGQGEGETQYFGPGTRLLVL.

The chain employs TRBV7-3 and TRBJ1-2; 8 nucleotides agree with TRBD1. Unmatched junction bases numbered 10, after V lost 7 bases and J lost 3 bases. CDR3 size: 15 residues. In germline, CDR1 is SGHTA, CDR2 FQGTGA. DNA for the CDR3: TGTGCCAGCACCTCCCTGGACAGGGCCGACTATGGCTACACCTTC. This codes for CASTSLDRADYGYTF. The variable domain in full, completed from reference TRBV7-3 and TRBJ1-2, reads GAGVSQTPSNKVTEKGKYVELRCDPISGHTALYWYRQSLGQGPEFLIYFQGTGAADDSGLPNDRFFAVRPEGSVSTLKIQRTERGDSAVYLCASTSLDRADYGYTFGSGTRLTVV.

The rearrangement links TRBV4-2 to TRBJ2-2; 8 bases map to TRBD1. The CDR3 extends over 16 amino acids. J lost 5 bases, V lost 4 bases, and 9 bases had no gene match. Germline V gene data show CDR1 as LGHNA and CDR2 as YNFKEQ. Here the CDR3 reads CASSLLGQGSTGELFF. The CDR3 region has the DNA TGTGCCAGCAGCCTCCTCGGACAGGGCAGTACCGGGGAGCTGTTTTTT.

In its sample, this clone was seen once. J is TRBJ2-1 and V is TRBV10-2; 8 bases line up with TRBD1. Unmatched junction bases numbered 5, after V lost 6 bases and J lost 4 bases. The CDR3 has 14 residues. Germline loops: CDR1 WSHSY, CDR2 SAAADI. The CDR3 DNA follows: TGCGCCAGCAGCTGGGGACAGGAATACAATGAGCAGTTCTTC. Translation gives CASSWGQEYNEQFF.

This clone was recorded many times. The gene calls are TRBV27 and TRBJ1-2; 11 bases are a match to TRBD1. V was pared by 7 bases and J by 5 bases, with 3 bases of the junction left unmatched. The CDR3 covers 13 residues. Germline V gene data show CDR1 as MNHEY and CDR2 as SMNVEV (reference sequence). CDR3 sequence: CASNGQGAYGYTF. CDR3 coding DNA: TGTGCCAGCAACGGACAGGGGGCTTATGGCTACACCTTC.

The chain links TRBV4-2 to TRBJ1-2, with no clear D. V was cut by 0 bases and J by 6 bases, with 11 bases left in between. The CDR3 contains 14 residues. Per germline, CDR1 LGHNA and CDR2 YNFKEQ. CDR3 loop: CASSQDPSHNGYTF. Written as DNA, the CDR3 is TGTGCCAGCAGCCAAGATCCCAGTCATAATGGCTACACCTTC.